This T cell receptor (beta chain) was sequenced for a study of blood T cell repertoires in COVID-19. Study details: Nucleic acid was either cDNA or gDNA, and it came from T cells, B-cell-depleted T cells, or PBMCs.

Recovered Cohort 3 donors showed two negative PCRs, clearance, or symptom resolution. Using immunoSEQ multiplex PCR, the repertoire was profiled, and TCRdb retains in-frame clones only, with some absent. The repertoire consists of some 260,000 clones, with 75% to 90% occurring once and the leading ten covering just under 9%. Trimming cost V 1 base and J 5 bases, with 9 bases left between them. The CDR3 length is 14 residues. The germline V gene has CDR1 MGHRA and CDR2 YSYEKL. A single count supports this clone. Specimen: PBMCs or T cells enriched from blood (not recorded which). The V and J genes are TRBV4-1 and TRBJ1-5, with unresolved D. The receptor's source is a man in his forties who had recovered from COVID-19. The CDR3 region has the DNA TGCGCCAGCAGCCAAGTTTCTCGCGATCAGCCCCAGCATTTT. This gives the protein CASSQVSRDQPQHF.